The rows below give T cell receptor beta chains drawn from one sample of a study of shared clonotypes between healthy human individuals. Profiled with immunoSEQ multiplex PCR; TCRdb holds only in-frame clones, not every one. The sample yields more than 2 million clones, just under 95% seen once. The sample comprised naive CD8+ T cells sorted from blood. The receptors were gathered from a man younger than 30 in good health. Both conserved end residues are part of each CDR3. The D gene is left open where the match is weak. Not all rows give a size; the values are once, few, many and, for expanded clones, a class.

j_call	v_call	d_call	clone_size	cdr3_nt	cdr3_aa
TRBJ1-2	TRBV28	NA	NA	TGTGCCAGCAGTCCGACCCCTCTGGGCTATAGTAACTATGGCTACACCTTC	CASSPTPLGYSNYGYTF
TRBJ1-4	TRBV2	NA	NA	TGTGCCAGCAGTCCGGGACATCATTTCGAAAAACTGTTTTTT	CASSPGHHFEKLFF
TRBJ1-1	TRBV30	NA	NA	TGTGCCGCCGAAGATCCCTCTTGGCCGAACACTGAAGCTTTCTTT	CAAEDPSWPNTEAFF
TRBJ2-2	TRBV28	TRBD2	NA	TGTGCCAGCAGTTCACTTATCCTAGCGGGAGGACACACCGGGGAGCTGTTTTTT	CASSSLILAGGHTGELFF
TRBJ1-4	TRBV15	NA	NA	TGTGCCACCAGCAGGGACAGAGGCGAAAAACTGTTTTTT	CATSRDRGEKLFF
TRBJ2-7	TRBV6-5	TRBD2	NA	TGTGCCAGCAGTGACCCGGGGGGCGAGCAGTACTTC	CASSDPGGEQYF
TRBJ2-7	TRBV7-8	TRBD2	once	TGTGCCAGCAGCGCGGGACTATCCTACGAGCAGTACTTC	CASSAGLSYEQYF
TRBJ2-1	TRBV7-9	NA	once	TGTGCCAGCAGCTCACTGACAGACAATGAGCAGTTCTTC	CASSSLTDNEQFF
TRBJ2-1	TRBV10-2	TRBD2	NA	TGCGCCAGCACCCTAGCGGGGGGGCCTTACAATGAGCAGTTCTTC	CASTLAGGPYNEQFF
TRBJ2-3	TRBV7-6	TRBD2	NA	TGTGCCAGCAGCCCCGGCGGGGGTGGCACAGATACGCAGTATTTT	CASSPGGGGTDTQYF
TRBJ1-6	TRBV7-6	NA	NA	TGTGCAACCTCAGGGGACGGCCTCTATAATTCACCCCTCCACTTT	CATSGDGLYNSPLHF
TRBJ1-1	TRBV5-1	NA	NA	TGCGCCAGCAGTCTAACCACGGGGACTGAAGCTTTCTTT	CASSLTTGTEAFF
TRBJ2-1	TRBV28	NA	NA	TGTGCCAGCAGTTTGACTAGTAACAATGAGCAGTTCTTC	CASSLTSNNEQFF
TRBJ2-3	TRBV9	TRBD2	NA	TGTGCCAGCAGCGAGCGGGACTACACAGATACGCAGTATTTT	CASSERDYTDTQYF
TRBJ1-5	TRBV6-1	NA	NA	TGTGCCAGCAGTGAAGCACGAGGGAGCAATCAGCCCCAGCATTTT	CASSEARGSNQPQHF
TRBJ2-7	TRBV7-2	TRBD1	NA	TGTGCCAGCAGAGGGACAGAGACCGGCTACGAGCAGTACTTC	CASRGTETGYEQYF
TRBJ2-3	TRBV7-9	NA	once	TGTGCCAGCAGCGGAAAGGATTCAGATACGCAGTATTTT	CASSGKDSDTQYF
TRBJ2-1	TRBV7-9	TRBD1	NA	TGTGCCAGCAGGACCGGGACAGGGGGCTTTTCGCCCAACAATGAGCAGTTCTTC	CASRTGTGGFSPNNEQFF
TRBJ2-7	TRBV2	NA	NA	TGTGCCAGCAGGGACAGCAACTCCTACGAGCAGTACTTC	CASRDSNSYEQYF
TRBJ2-1	TRBV2	NA	NA	TGTGCCAGCAAGTTTTTAACGGATGAGCAGTTCTTC	CASKFLTDEQFF
TRBJ2-1	TRBV13	NA	NA	TGTGCCAGCAGCGAAAGCGTCCCCAATGAGCAGTTCTTC	CASSESVPNEQFF
TRBJ2-7	TRBV6-5	TRBD1	NA	TGTGCCAGCAGTTTCCAGGGGGTTGAGCAGTACTTC	CASSFQGVEQYF
TRBJ1-2	TRBV11-2	NA	few	TGTGCCAGCAGCGAATGGGATGGCGCAACCTATGGCTACACCTTC	CASSEWDGATYGYTF
TRBJ1-1	TRBV2	NA	NA	TGTGCCAGCAGTGAAGCGGGTTTATGGGCGGATCAGAGCCAAGCTTTCTTT	CASSEAGLWADQSQAFF
TRBJ2-7	TRBV25-1	TRBD1	NA	TGTGCCAGCAGTGATATAAGACAGGGAACTTTCGACGAGCAGTACTTC	CASSDIRQGTFDEQYF
TRBJ2-7	TRBV4-1	NA	once	TGCGCCAGCAGCCAAGTTTTTTCCCCAGCCTACGAGCAGTACTTC	CASSQVFSPAYEQYF
TRBJ2-7	TRBV7-6	NA	NA	TGTGCCAGCAGCTTAGAGGGGCCGGATAGCGGAACCTACGAGCAGTACTTC	CASSLEGPDSGTYEQYF
TRBJ1-2	TRBV5-4	NA	NA	TGTGCCAGCAGCTTCGGGGGAGCAAACTATGGCTACACCTTC	CASSFGGANYGYTF
TRBJ2-7	TRBV27	TRBD1	NA	TGTGCCAGCAGACGTGACAGGGACGGGTACGAGCAGTACTTC	CASRRDRDGYEQYF
TRBJ1-1	TRBV6-6	NA	NA	TGTGCCAGCAGCCAAAGCGGCGGACTTATGAACACTGAAGCTTTCTTT	CASSQSGGLMNTEAFF
TRBJ2-7	TRBV10-3	TRBD2	NA	TGTGCCATCAGTGCGGGTGAATTCGGCGGGAGCCCCTCCTACGAGCAGTACTTC	CAISAGEFGGSPSYEQYF
TRBJ2-7	TRBV19	NA	NA	TGTGCCAGTAGTGCGGGGACATTCTACGAGCAGTACTTC	CASSAGTFYEQYF
TRBJ2-7	TRBV10-1	NA	NA	TGCGCCAGCAGTGACCCACCAAGATACGAGCAGTACTTC	CASSDPPRYEQYF